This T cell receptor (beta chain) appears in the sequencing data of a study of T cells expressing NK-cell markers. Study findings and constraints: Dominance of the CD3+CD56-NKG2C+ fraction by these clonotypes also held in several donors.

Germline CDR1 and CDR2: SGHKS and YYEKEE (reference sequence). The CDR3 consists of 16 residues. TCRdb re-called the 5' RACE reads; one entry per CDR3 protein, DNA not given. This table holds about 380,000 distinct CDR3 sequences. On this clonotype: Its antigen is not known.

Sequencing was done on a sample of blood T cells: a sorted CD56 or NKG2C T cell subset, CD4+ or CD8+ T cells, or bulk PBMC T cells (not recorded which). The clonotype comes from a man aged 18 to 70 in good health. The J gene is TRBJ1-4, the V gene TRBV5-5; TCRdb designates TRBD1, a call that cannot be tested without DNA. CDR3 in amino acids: CASSLAQGVANEKLFF.